Following are 14 T cell receptor beta chains from one sample sequenced in a study of T-cell memory formation after mild COVID-19. MiXCR, run by TCRdb on the 5' RACE reads, gives a single entry per CDR3 protein. The profile covers over 350,000 distinct CDR3 sequences, with approximately 16% appearing a single time and approximately 21% taken by the ten largest. The sequenced material came from PBMCs or a T cell subset sorted from them (not recorded which). The origin of the receptors is a man aged 18 to 30 who had mild COVID-19 (a few samples of this study predate the infection). Cell type and time point are not known.

The sample holds a few counts of this clonotype. The chain is built from TRBV24-1 and TRBJ1-1, with 9 bases fitting TRBD1. V dropped 6 bases and J dropped 11; count of bases not matched to a gene: 18. The germline CDR1 and CDR2 sequences are KGHDR and SFDVKD. This CDR3 contains 16 residues. The chain's CDR3 is CATSPSDRGKLIDAFF. CDR3 coding DNA: TGTGCCACCAGTCCGTCCGACAGGGGGAAACTAATAGATGCTTTCTTT.

The V call is TRBV28, the J call TRBJ2-7, with TRBD1 matching 11 bases. V shed 5 bases, J shed 4 bases, and the junction held 7 bases outside the gene matches. The CDR3 has 15 residues. CDR1 and CDR2 (germline): MDHEN, SYDVKM. CDR3 loop: CASSPQGQGVYEQYV. CDR3 nucleotide sequence: TGTGCCAGCAGTCCCCAGGGACAGGGGGTATACGAGCAGTACGTC.

The gene calls are TRBV20-1 and TRBJ2-7; 8 bases match TRBD1. Per germline, CDR1 DFQATT and CDR2 SNEGSKA (reference sequence). The V gene end was trimmed by 6 bases and the J gene end by 3 bases; junction bases not matched to a gene: 10. The CDR3 loop spans 14 amino acids. CDR3 protein: CSAIQPGTGYEQYF. For the CDR3, the DNA is TGCAGTGCGATTCAACCAGGGACAGGCTACGAGCAGTACTTC.

The chain couples TRBV7-9 to TRBJ2-7, with 7 bases lining up with TRBD2. From germline, CDR1 is SEHNR and CDR2 FQNEAQ (reference sequence). With 1 base clipped from V and 2 bases from J, the junction kept 8 bases outside the gene matches. This CDR3 region has 16 residues. The CDR3 sequence is CASSLGGGALAYEQYF. As DNA, the CDR3 is TGTGCCAGCAGCTTAGGGGGAGGGGCACTGGCCTACGAGCAGTACTTC. The variable domain in full, completed from reference TRBV7-9 and TRBJ2-7, reads DTGVSQNPRHKITKRGQNVTFRCDPISEHNRLYWYRQTLGQGPEFLTYFQNEAQLEKSRLLSDRFSAERPKGSFSTLEIQRTEQGDSAMYLCASSLGGGALAYEQYFGPGTRLTVT.

This clonotype was found a few times. The J gene is TRBJ2-1, the V gene TRBV5-1, with D unresolved. The CDR3 is 14 amino acids. The germline V and J ends were trimmed by 4 bases and 5 bases, with 13 bases remaining between them. The germline V gene has CDR1 SGHRS and CDR2 YFSETQ. The CDR3: CASSAGETNNEQFF. DNA of the CDR3: TGCGCCAGCAGCGCAGGTGAAACAAACAATGAGCAGTTCTTC.

A few counts support this clonotype. The rearrangement links TRBV5-4 to TRBJ1-5; D is uncertain. Trimming took 2 bases from V and 5 from J, leaving 8 bases between them. CDR3 size: 13 residues. Per germline, CDR1 SGHNT and CDR2 YYREEE (reference sequence). The CDR3: CASSFGEHQPQHF. In DNA, the CDR3 is TGTGCCAGCAGCTTCGGGGAGCATCAGCCCCAGCATTTT.

The gene calls are TRBV6-5 and TRBJ1-1; D possibly corresponds to TRBD1 (6 bases). Between the trimmed V and J ends, which lost 3 bases and 5 bases, there was a span of 13 bases. CDR3 size: 14 residues. Germline assignment: CDR1 MNHEY and CDR2 SVGAGI. CDR3 loop: CASSYRQGRTEAFF. The CDR3 coding sequence is TGTGCCAGCAGTTATCGGCAGGGGAGGACTGAAGCTTTCTTT.

This chain uses TRBV6-2 or TRBV6-3 with TRBJ2-2; no definite D call. This CDR3 region has 16 residues. CDR1 is MNHEY, CDR2 SVGEGT, per germline. The germline V and J ends were trimmed by 0 bases and 0 bases, with 8 bases remaining between them. The CDR3 loop is CASSYSRTTNTGELFF. The CDR3 region has the DNA TGTGCCAGCAGTTACTCCCGAACAACGAACACCGGGGAGCTGTTTTTT.

This clonotype was detected a few times. J is TRBJ2-7 and V is TRBV28; 7 nucleotides match TRBD1. CDR3 length: 14 amino acids. Germline V lookup: CDR1 MDHEN, CDR2 SYDVKM. The trim removed 6 bases at V and 5 bases at J, leaving 10 bases unmatched. This CDR3 reads CASSSNRGWDEQYV. CDR3 nucleotides: TGTGCCAGCAGCTCTAACAGGGGATGGGACGAGCAGTACGTC.

The chain has TRBV6-2 or TRBV6-3 and TRBJ1-5; tentative D call: TRBD1 (6 bases). The CDR3 sequence is 16 residues long. Germline CDR1 MNHEY, CDR2 SVGEGT. V lost 0 bases and J lost 0, with 9 bases in between. The CDR3 region has the DNA TGTGCCAGCAGTTACTCGGGGGCCTTTAGCAATCAGCCCCAGCATTTT. Translated: CASSYSGAFSNQPQHF.

In this sample, this clonotype turned up a few times. The chain carries TRBV6-5 and TRBJ1-1, with D unresolved. Germline CDR1 is MNHEY and CDR2 is SVGAGI. V shed 2 bases and J shed 2 bases, with 18 bases lying between them. CDR3 length: 17 amino acids. CDR3 nucleotides: TGTGCCAGCAGTTACAATGCCCTGGACGGAAAAAACACTGAAGCTTTCTTT. Protein product: CASSYNALDGKNTEAFF.

In its sample, this clonotype was seen a few times. V usage is TRBV28 and J usage is TRBJ2-3, with TRBD1 identical over 8 bases. Germline CDR1 and CDR2: MDHEN and SYDVKM. Trimming removed 8 bases from V and 4 bases from J; junction bases left unmatched: 11. The CDR3 has 15 residues. DNA of the CDR3: TGTGCCAGCGGTTCCGGGACAGGTCATCCAGATACGCAGTATTTT. Translated, it gives CASGSGTGHPDTQYF. Supplemented by reference TRBV28 and TRBJ2-3, the full variable domain reads DVKVTQSSRYLVKRTGEKVFLECVQDMDHENMFWYRQDPGLGLRLIYFSYDVKMKEKGDIPEGYSVSREKKERFSLILESASTNQTSMYLCASGSGTGHPDTQYFGPGTRLTVL.

The table lists this clonotype with a few counts. Because the CDR3 is missing its conserved closing phenylalanine or tryptophan, this is likely a read error. V usage is TRBV28 and J usage is TRBJ1-1, with 7 bases aligning to TRBD1. This CDR3 is 14 amino acids long. Trimming took 6 bases from V and 4 from J; bases not matched to a gene: 8. Germline CDR1 MDHEN, CDR2 SYDVKM. The CDR3 sequence is CASSPTYRGTEAFS. In DNA, the CDR3 is TGTGCCAGCAGCCCCACCTACAGGGGCACTGAAGCTTTCTCT.

This chain connects TRBV5-1 to TRBJ2-5, with D possibly TRBD1 on 5 matching bases. The CDR3 is made up of 14 amino acids. Germline V gene sequence: CDR1 SGHRS, CDR2 YFSETQ. Trimming left V 0 bases short and J 5 bases short, with 11 bases between. The CDR3 region has the DNA TGCGCCAGCAGCTTGGATTGGGGCCACGAGACCCAGTACTTC. This sequence encodes CASSLDWGHETQYF.